This T cell receptor (beta chain) was sequenced in a study of blood T cell repertoires in COVID-19. V lost 1 base and J lost 4, with 10 bases in between. The length of the CDR3 is 14 residues. Germline V gives CDR1 LGHNA, CDR2 YSLEER. In the original analysis: Cell counts per sample came from amplifying reference gene primers. Here immunoSEQ multiplex PCR was the method, and the copy in TCRdb shows in-frame clones only, minus some. Clone size and the V and J calls come from that table; the DNA yielded D and trimming. The sample lists 270,000 or so clones; roughly 85% were seen once. The sample comprised PBMCs or T cells enriched from blood (not recorded which). The sequence was obtained from a woman aged 45-65 years who had been exposed to COVID-19. The chain combines TRBV4-3 with TRBJ1-2, with D tentatively TRBD1 (6 bases). The CDR3 coding sequence is TGCGCCAGCAGCCAAGTGGGGGCCCTCTATGGCTACACCTTC. Its protein product is CASSQVGALYGYTF.